The 10 T cell receptor beta chains reported below all come from one sample, sequenced in a study of blood T cell repertoires in COVID-19. TCRdb keeps only in-frame clones here, not all; method: immunoSEQ multiplex PCR. The data contain hundreds of thousands of clones, approximately 90% of them singletons. Sequenced: peripheral blood. These receptors were obtained from a young man with COVID-19, enrolled during active disease.

CDR3 protein: CASSLTGQTIGANVLTF. In DNA form, the CDR3 reads TGTGCCAGCAGCTTGACCGGACAGACCATAGGGGCCAACGTCCTGACTTTC. The J gene is TRBJ2-6, the V gene TRBV11-2; TRBD1 is a possible D gene (6 bases). The germline V and J ends were trimmed by 3 bases and 4 bases, with 16 bases remaining between them. This CDR3 is built from 17 residues. Germline CDR1 and CDR2: SGHAT and FQNNGV. Full variable domain (remainder filled in from reference TRBV11-2 and TRBJ2-6): EAGVAQSPRYKIIEKRQSVAFWCNPISGHATLYWYQQILGQGPKLLIQFQNNGVVDDSQLPKDRFSAERLKGVDSTLKIQPAKLEDSAVYLCASSLTGQTIGANVLTFGAGSRLTVL.

V is TRBV5-1 and J is TRBJ2-3; 8 bases are shared with TRBD1. The germline CDR1 and CDR2 sequences are SGHRS and YFSETQ. The CDR3 is 16 amino acids. With V trimmed by 7 bases and J by 1 base, 11 bases remained unmatched. Here the CDR3 DNA reads TGCGCCAGCTCACCCCAGGGGGCTCCCGGCACAGATACGCAGTATTTT. Amino acids: CASSPQGAPGTDTQYF.

V gene TRBV11-2 combines with J gene TRBJ1-5; no firm D call. The ends were cut back, 0 bases at V and 5 bases at J, with 11 bases in the middle. CDR3 length: 15 residues. Germline CDR1 and CDR2: SGHAT and FQNNGV. The CDR3 here is CASSLDRGGDQPQHF. The CDR3 nucleotides are TGTGCCAGCAGCTTAGACCGGGGTGGGGATCAGCCCCAGCATTTT.

This clone was seen a few times. V is TRBV14 and J is TRBJ1-4; D is undetermined. The length of the CDR3 is 14 residues. Trimming stripped 6 bases from V and 6 bases from J, with 14 bases between. Germline values: CDR1 SGHDN, CDR2 FVKESK. CDR3 sequence: CASRMGVKDEKLFF. The CDR3, as DNA: TGTGCCAGCAGGATGGGCGTGAAGGATGAAAAACTGTTTTTT.

The count of this clone is one. The genes are TRBV5-1 and TRBJ2-7; 13 bases match TRBD2. Germline CDR1 reads SGHRS; CDR2 reads YFSETQ. The CDR3 loop spans 16 amino acids. With V trimmed by 4 bases and J by 0 bases, 4 bases remained unmatched. CDR3 DNA: TGCGCCAGCAGCCTCAGGACTAGCGGGAGCTCCTACGAGCAGTACTTC. Translated, it gives CASSLRTSGSSYEQYF.

The count of this clone is one. The genes are TRBV5-8 and TRBJ1-5, with D tentatively TRBD1 (5 bases). Germline assignment: CDR1 SGHTS and CDR2 YDEGEE. V gave up 4 bases and J gave up 5 bases, with 16 bases separating them. The CDR3 extends over 15 amino acids. CDR3 bases: TGTGCCAGCAGCCCGGAGTGGGGGGTGGATCAGCCCCAGCATTTT. Translated: CASSPEWGVDQPQHF.

CDR3 residues: CSPNGKQIYGYTF. The CDR3 region has the DNA TGCAGCCCAAACGGTAAACAGATTTATGGCTACACCTTC. J is TRBJ1-2 and V is TRBV29-1, with no clear D. The CDR3 contains 13 residues. V lost 8 bases, J lost 5 bases, and 18 bases lay in between. From germline, CDR1 is SQVTM and CDR2 ANQGSEA.

This clone was detected a few times. This chain links TRBV6-5 with TRBJ2-5; 9 bases line up with TRBD2. Trimming took 7 bases from V and 3 from J; bases not matched to a gene: 9. The germline V gene encodes CDR1 MNHEY and CDR2 SVGAGI. The CDR3 is 15 residues long. The CDR3 bases are TGTGCCAGCACTAGCGGGGTTACCCCTAAAGAGACCCAGTACTTC. Translation: CASTSGVTPKETQYF.

The chain combines TRBV7-2 with TRBJ1-5, with a possible D match to TRBD1 (5 bases). There are 14 residues in the CDR3. Germline CDR1 is SGHTA and CDR2 is FQGNSA. The V end lost 5 bases, the J end lost 4 bases, and 12 bases lay between the germline ends. The CDR3 nucleotides read TGTGCCAGCAGCAGTGACAGCGCTAATCAGCCCCAGCATTTT. This codes for CASSSDSANQPQHF. Full variable domain (remainder filled in from reference TRBV7-2 and TRBJ1-5): GAGVSQSPSNKVTEKGKDVELRCDPISGHTALYWYRQSLGQGLEFLIYFQGNSAPDKSGLPSDRFSAERTGGSVSTLTIQRTQQEDSAVYLCASSSDSANQPQHFGDGTRLSIL.

Here the CDR3 reads CASMRETSYGYTF. The CDR3 DNA reads as TGCGCCAGCATGCGGGAGACCTCCTATGGCTACACCTTC. The V and J genes are TRBV23-1 and TRBJ1-2; D ambiguous. TRBV23-1 has ORF status, its function being uncertain. The length of the CDR3 is 13 residues. Trimming cost V 7 bases and J 4 bases, with 13 bases left between them.